Following are 23 T cell receptor beta chains from one sample sequenced in a study of blood T cell repertoires in COVID-19. Assay: immunoSEQ multiplex PCR; the TCRdb copy retains only in-frame clones and omits some. The sample consists of approximately 270,000 clones, approximately 90% of them appearing once. Input material: PBMCs or T cells enriched from blood (not recorded which). The receptors come from a woman between 25 and 40 years old with acute COVID-19.

This sequence joins TRBV29-1 and TRBJ2-6; possible D gene TRBD1, 5 bases. Trimming removed 3 bases at V and 2 bases at J, with 5 bases between. CDR3 length equals 13 residues. Germline assignment: CDR1 SQVTM and CDR2 ANQGSEA. Written as DNA, the CDR3 is TGCAGCGTTGAGACAGCTGGGGCCAACGTCCTGACTTTC. This gives the protein CSVETAGANVLTF.

V usage is TRBV27 and J usage is TRBJ2-1; a possible D gene is TRBD1 (5 bases). The germline CDR1 and CDR2 sequences are MNHEY and SMNVEV (reference sequence). Trimming took off 6 bases at V and 4 bases at J, with 16 bases between the two ends. The CDR3 loop spans 15 amino acids. The CDR3 region has the DNA TGTGCCAGCAGCCTCTGGGGTGGGGCGTACAATGAGCAGTTCTTC. Protein: CASSLWGGAYNEQFF.

This clone came up once. The J gene is TRBJ1-5, the V gene TRBV24-1; 10 nucleotides line up with TRBD1. CDR1 and CDR2 (germline): KGHDR, SFDVKD. This CDR3 has 14 amino acids. V was pared by 3 bases and J by 7 bases, with 2 bases of the junction left unmatched. The CDR3 here is CATSDGTGAQPQHF. The CDR3, as DNA: TGTGCCACCAGTGATGGGACAGGGGCGCAGCCCCAGCATTTT.

This clone appeared a single time. This sequence joins TRBV27 and TRBJ2-1; D gene unclear. The germline V gene encodes CDR1 MNHEY and CDR2 SMNVEV (reference sequence). V dropped 3 bases and J dropped 2 bases, with 11 bases sitting between them. The CDR3 runs 15 residues. CDR3: CASSFALFPYNEQFF. The CDR3, as DNA: TGTGCCAGCAGTTTCGCACTATTTCCCTACAATGAGCAGTTCTTC.

The rearrangement joins TRBV6-5 to TRBJ2-1, with 7 positions matching TRBD2. Trimming removed 5 bases from V and 9 bases from J; junction bases left unmatched: 10. CDR3 length: 14 residues. The germline V gene has CDR1 MNHEY and CDR2 SVGAGI. Written as DNA, the CDR3 is TGTGCCAGCAGTCGGGGGAGGGCCAGCACTGAGCAGTTCTTC. Its protein product is CASSRGRASTEQFF.

This chain uses TRBV12-3 or TRBV12-4 with TRBJ1-6; 7 bases match TRBD1. CDR3 length equals 12 residues. The ends lost 8 bases at V and 7 bases at J; junction bases unmatched: 2. The CDR3 bases are TGTGCCAGCCAGGGGGACAATTCACCCCTCCACTTT. Protein: CASQGDNSPLHF.

DNA for the CDR3: TGTGCCACCAGCAGAGATGTCGGGGGCACAGATACGCAGTATTTT. It is translated as CATSRDVGGTDTQYF. This chain connects TRBV15 to TRBJ2-3; D is possibly TRBD2 (5 bases). Germline CDR1 and CDR2: LNHNV and YYDKDF (reference sequence). This CDR3 is built from 15 residues. V was trimmed by 0 bases and J by 1 base, leaving 8 bases between them.

The rearrangement links TRBV19 to TRBJ1-1; 7 bases map to TRBD1. Germline loops: CDR1 LNHDA, CDR2 SQIVND (reference sequence). V lost 5 bases to trimming and J lost 1 base; unmatched junction nucleotides: 1. There are 13 residues in the CDR3. The CDR3 DNA sequence: TGTGCCAGTAGTTACAGGGGGAACACTGAAGCTTTCTTT. As protein: CASSYRGNTEAFF.

The chain employs TRBV28 and TRBJ2-5; D may be TRBD1 (6 bases). CDR1 and CDR2 from the germline V gene are MDHEN and SYDVKM. V dropped 6 bases and J dropped 2 bases, with 7 bases sitting between them. CDR3 size: 12 residues. The CDR3 loop reads CASRGAQETQYF. As DNA, the CDR3 is TGTGCCAGCAGGGGGGCTCAAGAGACCCAGTACTTC. The whole variable domain, filled in from reference TRBV28 and TRBJ2-5, reads DVKVTQSSRYLVKRTGEKVFLECVQDMDHENMFWYRQDPGLGLRLIYFSYDVKMKEKGDIPEGYSVSREKKERFSLILESASTNQTSMYLCASRGAQETQYFGPGTRLLVL.

This chain uses TRBV19 with TRBJ2-7; 8 bases are shared with TRBD2. CDR3 length equals 14 residues. V shed 6 bases and J 6 bases; nucleotides not matched to a gene: 10. Germline lookup yields CDR1 LNHDA and CDR2 SQIVND (reference sequence). CDR3 bases: TGTGCCAGTAGCCCGACCGGGGGGGCCGCCGAGCAGTACTTC. Translated: CASSPTGGAAEQYF.

V gene TRBV7-2 combines with J gene TRBJ2-7; TRBD2 matches at 9 bases. Looked up from germline, CDR1 is SGHTA and CDR2 is FQGNSA. V gave up 5 bases and J gave up 0 bases; unmatched junction bases: 2. This CDR3 is built from 14 residues. CDR3 DNA sequence: TGTGCCAGCAGCCAGGGACTAGCCTCCTACGAGCAGTACTTC. It specifies CASSQGLASYEQYF.

V is TRBV2 and J is TRBJ2-2, with 7 bases fitting TRBD1. V dropped 6 bases and J dropped 3; count of bases not matched to a gene: 1. Germline assignment: CDR1 SNHLY and CDR2 FYNNEI. The CDR3 sequence is 13 residues long. The CDR3 DNA reads as TGTGCCAGCAGAGACAGGGACACCGGGGAGCTGTTTTTT. As protein: CASRDRDTGELFF.

The chain carries TRBV6-2 or TRBV6-3 and TRBJ2-1, with 10 bases identical to TRBD2. The junction had 9 bases not matched to a gene; V was cut back by 5 bases and J by 8 bases. The CDR3 loop spans 15 amino acids. Germline values: CDR1 MNHEY, CDR2 SVGEGT. The CDR3 loop reads CASSDAQAGGDEQFF. The DNA of the CDR3 is TGTGCCAGCAGTGACGCCCAAGCGGGAGGGGATGAGCAGTTCTTC.

The chain links TRBV28 to TRBJ1-4, with D maybe TRBD1 (5 bases). The length of the CDR3 is 15 residues. The V gene's germline CDR1 is MDHEN and CDR2 SYDVKM. Trimming took off 5 bases at V and 0 bases at J, with 10 bases between the two ends. The DNA for the CDR3 is TGTGCCAGCAGTCCGGCAGGGTCAACTAATGAAAAACTGTTTTTT. Translation: CASSPAGSTNEKLFF.

CDR3 nucleotides: TGTGCCAGCAGTCACCTGACAGGGGGCACTGAAGCTTTCTTT. It is translated as CASSHLTGGTEAFF. The chain combines TRBV28 with TRBJ1-1; 9 nucleotides align to TRBD1. Germline V gives CDR1 MDHEN, CDR2 SYDVKM. This CDR3 region has 14 residues. V trimming: 5 bases; J trimming: 4 bases; junction bases outside the gene matches: 5.

This clone has only one observation. V and J are TRBV7-9 and TRBJ2-7; D is uncertain. CDR1 is SEHNR, CDR2 FQNEAQ, per germline (reference sequence). V shed 4 bases and J shed 6 bases, with 22 bases lying between them. The CDR3 is made up of 16 amino acids. The DNA of the CDR3 is TGTGCCAGCAGCTCCGTGACTCCACCCTGGCATGGCGAGCAGTACTTC. Translating gives CASSSVTPPWHGEQYF.

The V and J genes are TRBV6-2 or TRBV6-3 and TRBJ2-1, with 7 bases that match TRBD2. V lost 6 bases, J lost 7 bases, and 12 bases stayed unmatched. The CDR3 is 15 amino acids. CDR1 MNHEY and CDR2 SVGEGT come from the germline V gene. The CDR3 DNA is TGTGCCAGCAGCCCTCTAGCGGCGGAGTGGAATGAGCAGTTCTTC. Protein product: CASSPLAAEWNEQFF.

The chain couples TRBV11-1 to TRBJ2-3; possibly TRBD2 for D (6 bases). The CDR3 totals 14 residues. Germline-derived CDR1 and CDR2 are SGHAT and FQDESV (reference sequence). Trimming removed 0 bases at V and 3 bases at J, with 7 bases between. The CDR3 bases are TGTGCCAGCAGCTTAGCTGGAGGGACAGATACGCAGTATTTT. It yields the protein CASSLAGGTDTQYF. The full variable domain, its missing parts supplied by reference TRBV11-1 and TRBJ2-3, is EAEVAQSPRYKITEKSQAVAFWCDPISGHATLYWYRQILGQGPELLVQFQDESVVDDSQLPKDRFSAERLKGVDSTLKIQPAELGDSAMYLCASSLAGGTDTQYFGPGTRLTVL.

This clone was found many times. This chain uses TRBV10-3 with TRBJ1-5; 8 nucleotides align to TRBD1. Germline loops: CDR1 ENHRY, CDR2 SYGVKD. Trimming removed 10 bases from V and 3 bases from J; junction bases left unmatched: 8. The CDR3 is 14 amino acids. The CDR3, as DNA: TGTGCCACAGGGACAGGAGATCTCAATCAGCCCCAGCATTTT. This codes for CATGTGDLNQPQHF.

The rearrangement uses TRBV5-4 and TRBJ2-7; D is unclear. The CDR3 is 15 residues long. V gave up 4 bases and J gave up 1 base, with 15 bases separating them. The germline V gene has CDR1 SGHNT and CDR2 YYREEE (reference sequence). CDR3 nucleotides: TGTGCCAGCAGCCCCCAAGTCCTCGGTTCCTACGAGCAGTACTTC. Translation gives CASSPQVLGSYEQYF.

This rearrangement joins TRBV20-1 to TRBJ1-1; no clear D. Trimming pared 5 bases from V and 4 bases from J, leaving 8 bases between. Germline-derived CDR1 and CDR2 are DFQATT and SNEGSKA (reference sequence). The CDR3 covers 11 residues. This chain's CDR3 is CSADRGTEAFF. In DNA form, the CDR3 reads TGCAGTGCTGACCGAGGCACTGAAGCTTTCTTT.

V and J are TRBV18 and TRBJ1-1, with D unclear. The CDR3 sequence is 15 residues long. V was clipped by 0 bases and J by 0 bases, with 8 bases between them. From germline, CDR1 is KGHSH and CDR2 LQKENI. This CDR3 is CASSPPEPMNTEAFF. The DNA for the CDR3 is TGTGCCAGCTCACCACCGGAGCCTATGAACACTGAAGCTTTCTTT.

The V gene is TRBV6-5, the J gene TRBJ2-1, with TRBD1 matching over 9 bases. CDR1 MNHEY and CDR2 SVGAGI come from the germline V gene. CDR3 size: 14 residues. Trimming removed 7 bases from V and 9 bases from J; junction bases left unmatched: 10. The CDR3 DNA is TGTGCCAGCAACCCGGGACAGGGTTTGGGTGAGCAGTTCTTC. Translated: CASNPGQGLGEQFF.